A single sample is the source of the 9 T cell receptor beta chains below, sequenced in a study of chemoradiotherapy in HPV16-positive cancers. This table comes from immunoSEQ multiplex PCR, and its TCRdb copy is limited to in-frame clones, with some not included. The profile shows about 23,000 clones, more than 75% of them singletons. Specimen: blood, collected from a patient who underwent chemoradiotherapy. These receptors all come from a human donor with HPV-associated anogenital cancer.

The genes are TRBV7-6 and TRBJ2-1; D may match TRBD1 or TRBD2 (5 bases each). Looked up from germline, CDR1 is SGHVS and CDR2 is FNYEAQ. The V gene lost 2 bases and the J gene lost 5 bases, with 13 bases spanning the gap. This CDR3 is built from 15 residues. The CDR3 coding sequence is TGTGCCAGCAGCTTAATAACAGGAGGTCACAATGAGCAGTTCTTC. Protein: CASSLITGGHNEQFF.

V gene TRBV13 combines with J gene TRBJ2-2, with no clear D. The germline V and J ends were trimmed by 1 base and 7 bases, with 10 bases remaining between them. Germline loops: CDR1 PRHDT, CDR2 FYEKMQ (reference sequence). The CDR3 is 14 residues long. CDR3 sequence: CASSLAAAVGELFF. The CDR3 DNA follows: TGTGCCAGCAGCTTAGCGGCGGCGGTCGGGGAGCTGTTTTTT.

The chain joins TRBV7-2 to TRBJ1-2; TRBD1 aligns across 7 bases. Germline values: CDR1 SGHTA, CDR2 FQGNSA. The CDR3 is 14 amino acids. The ends lost 7 bases at V and 7 bases at J; junction bases unmatched: 12. CDR3 nucleotide sequence: TGTGCCAGCATCGAGAGACAGGGAATAGCTGGCTACACCTTC. Translation: CASIERQGIAGYTF. Together with reference TRBV7-2 and TRBJ1-2, the CDR3 gives the full variable domain: GAGVSQSPSNKVTEKGKDVELRCDPISGHTALYWYRQSLGQGLEFLIYFQGNSAPDKSGLPSDRFSAERTGGSVSTLTIQRTQQEDSAVYLCASIERQGIAGYTFGSGTRLTVV.

CDR3 sequence: CASSSLQGGTEAFF. CDR3 sequence (DNA): TGTGCCAGCAGCTCACTTCAAGGGGGCACTGAAGCTTTCTTT. The chain carries TRBV7-2 and TRBJ1-1; D possibly corresponds to TRBD1 (6 bases). V was clipped by 4 bases and J by 4 bases, with 13 bases between them. Germline V CDR1 and CDR2: SGHTA, FQGNSA. CDR3 size: 14 residues.

This clone is medium-sized by share. The V call is TRBV6-1, the J call TRBJ2-2; the match to TRBD2 covers 7 bases. After removal of 2 bases from V and 4 bases from J, the junction contained 4 bases not matched to a gene. The CDR3 extends over 15 amino acids. Looked up from germline, CDR1 is MNHNS and CDR2 is SASEGT. The DNA for the CDR3 is TGTGCCAGCAGTGAATTGAGCGGGGCCACCGGGGAGCTGTTTTTT. Translated, it gives CASSELSGATGELFF.

The chain is built from TRBV6-5 and TRBJ2-7, with no clear D. The CDR3 has 14 amino acids. V lost 2 bases to trimming and J lost 0 bases, with 8 bases between them. Germline assignment: CDR1 MNHEY and CDR2 SVGAGI. CDR3 in amino acids: CASSYVRSSYEQYF. For the CDR3, the DNA is TGTGCCAGCAGTTACGTTAGATCCTCCTACGAGCAGTACTTC.

V usage is TRBV7-8 and J usage is TRBJ1-6; D call uncertain. The germline V gene encodes CDR1 SGHVS and CDR2 FQNEAQ. V lost 0 bases to trimming and J lost 8 bases, with 8 bases between them. The CDR3 has 14 amino acids. The DNA of the CDR3 is TGTGCCAGCAGCTTAGCAGGGAATCATTCACCCCTCCACTTT. Residues: CASSLAGNHSPLHF.

Points on this clone: A read error may account for a junction end that differs from germline. This chain connects TRBV7-7 to TRBJ1-1, with D unclear. The CDR3 is made up of 13 amino acids. CDR1 SSHAT and CDR2 FNYEAQ come from the germline V gene (reference sequence). In DNA form, the CDR3 reads TGTGCTAGCAGCCACACCCGGGCGACTGAAGCTTTCTTT. Amino acids: CASSHTRATEAFF.

The J gene is TRBJ2-7, the V gene TRBV2; the D gene could be TRBD1 or TRBD2 (5 bases each). Germline V gene data show CDR1 as SNHLY and CDR2 as FYNNEI. The CDR3 consists of 13 residues. Between the trimmed V and J ends, which lost 8 bases and 2 bases, there was a span of 13 bases. CDR3 sequence (DNA): TGTGCCAGCGGAGGCCAGGGCACCTACGAGCAGTACTTC. Its protein is CASGGQGTYEQYF.